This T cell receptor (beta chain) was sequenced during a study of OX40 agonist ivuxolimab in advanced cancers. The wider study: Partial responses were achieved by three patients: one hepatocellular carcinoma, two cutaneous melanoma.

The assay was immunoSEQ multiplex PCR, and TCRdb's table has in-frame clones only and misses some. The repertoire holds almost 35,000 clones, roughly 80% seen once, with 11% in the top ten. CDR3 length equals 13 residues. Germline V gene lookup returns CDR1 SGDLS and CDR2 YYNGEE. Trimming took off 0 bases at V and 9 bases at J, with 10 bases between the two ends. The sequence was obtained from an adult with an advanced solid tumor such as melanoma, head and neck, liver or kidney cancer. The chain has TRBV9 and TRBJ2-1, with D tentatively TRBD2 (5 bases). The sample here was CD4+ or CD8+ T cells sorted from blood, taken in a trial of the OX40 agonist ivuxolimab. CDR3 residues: CASSVEASREQFF. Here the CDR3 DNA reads TGTGCCAGCAGCGTAGAGGCTAGCCGTGAGCAGTTCTTC.